Following are 16 T cell receptor beta chains from one sample sequenced in a study of beta chain features in type 1 diabetes. The whole isolated RNA underwent reverse transcription, so sequencing captured expressed TCRB transcripts. Produced via immunoSEQ multiplex PCR; TCRdb's table is partial and in-frame only. Counted here are 600,000 to 650,000 clones, about 16% occurring once; the ten biggest clones make up approximately 0.099%. Sequencing was done on a sample of naive CD4+ T cells from blood. The receptor source for this set is a man in his late teens or twenties in good health.

V gene TRBV29-1 combines with J gene TRBJ1-6; D might be TRBD1 (5 bases). CDR1 is SQVTM, CDR2 ANQGSEA, per germline. The CDR3 runs to 13 residues. With 5 bases removed from V and 10 bases from J, the gap between germline ends came to 15 bases. The DNA for the CDR3 is TGCAGCGTTTTTACAGACGGGGCATCACCCCTCCACTTT. It codes for CSVFTDGASPLHF.

This clone was detected only a few times. V gene TRBV30 combines with J gene TRBJ2-3; D is unresolved. Trimming removed 4 bases at V and 0 bases at J, with 14 bases between. The CDR3 has 15 residues. Germline values: CDR1 GTSNPN, CDR2 SVGIG (reference sequence). CDR3 sequence: CAWTGRAISTDTQYF. CDR3 bases: TGTGCCTGGACGGGTAGAGCTATTAGCACAGATACGCAGTATTTT. The full variable domain, its missing parts supplied by reference TRBV30 and TRBJ2-3, is SQTIHQWPATLVQPVGSPLSLECTVEGTSNPNLYWYRQAAGRGLQLLFYSVGIGQISSEVPQNLSASRPQDRQFILSSKKLLLSDSGFYLCAWTGRAISTDTQYFGPGTRLTVL.

The chain employs TRBV29-1 and TRBJ2-3, with 7 bases aligning to TRBD1. The CDR3 totals 14 residues. Trimming removed 4 bases from V and 4 bases from J; junction bases left unmatched: 8. Germline CDR1 is SQVTM and CDR2 is ANQGSEA. The CDR3 region is CSVARQGQPDTQYF. The CDR3 DNA sequence: TGCAGCGTTGCCCGACAGGGACAACCAGATACGCAGTATTTT.

The chain is built from TRBV7-9 and TRBJ2-7; 7 nucleotides agree with TRBD1. This CDR3 spans 16 amino acids. Looked up from germline, CDR1 is SEHNR and CDR2 is FQNEAQ (reference sequence). The ends lost 6 bases at V and 6 bases at J; junction bases unmatched: 17. As DNA, the CDR3 is TGTGCCAGCAGTCGACAGGGAAAAGCCTCTGTGAGCGAGCAGTACTTC. It yields the protein CASSRQGKASVSEQYF.

This chain links TRBV7-2 with TRBJ2-7, with a weak D call TRBD2 (5 bases). The germline V gene encodes CDR1 SGHTA and CDR2 FQGNSA. There are 12 residues in the CDR3. With 3 bases removed from V and 10 bases from J, the gap between germline ends came to 13 bases. The CDR3 DNA is TGTGCCAGCAGCTTCGAGGACTTGGGTCAGTACTTC. This gives the protein CASSFEDLGQYF. The complete variable domain, with remaining parts taken from reference TRBV7-2 and TRBJ2-7, reads GAGVSQSPSNKVTEKGKDVELRCDPISGHTALYWYRQSLGQGLEFLIYFQGNSAPDKSGLPSDRFSAERTGGSVSTLTIQRTQQEDSAVYLCASSFEDLGQYFGPGTRLTVT.

V gene TRBV25-1 combines with J gene TRBJ1-2; D might be TRBD1 (5 bases). Germline loops: CDR1 MGHDK, CDR2 SYGVNS. V lost 0 bases, J lost 6 bases, and 11 bases lay in between. CDR3 size: 14 residues. This CDR3 reads CASSEYGGWNGYTF. CDR3 DNA: TGTGCCAGCAGTGAATACGGGGGGTGGAATGGCTACACCTTC.

This clone occurred a few times. The J gene is TRBJ1-3, the V gene TRBV30; possibly TRBD1 for D (5 bases). The CDR3 extends over 15 amino acids. CDR1 and CDR2 from the germline V gene are GTSNPN and SVGIG (reference sequence). The V end was cut by 0 bases, the J end by 1 base, with 10 bases between. CDR3 in amino acids: CAWSVPRESGNTIYF. The CDR3 DNA reads as TGTGCCTGGAGTGTGCCCAGGGAGTCTGGAAACACCATATATTTT. The full variable domain, with the rest looked up from reference TRBV30 and TRBJ1-3, is SQTIHQWPATLVQPVGSPLSLECTVEGTSNPNLYWYRQAAGRGLQLLFYSVGIGQISSEVPQNLSASRPQDRQFILSSKKLLLSDSGFYLCAWSVPRESGNTIYFGEGSWLTVV.

CDR3: CASSPGTGGKETQYF. CDR3 DNA: TGTGCCAGCTCACCAGGGACAGGGGGAAAGGAGACCCAGTACTTC. The chain couples TRBV18 to TRBJ2-5; TRBD1 aligns across 11 bases. The V segment lost 2 bases and the J segment 5 bases; nucleotides outside the gene matches: 4. Germline lookup yields CDR1 KGHSH and CDR2 LQKENI. The CDR3 has 15 residues.

This clone was seen a few times. The chain is built from TRBV14 and TRBJ2-7, with TRBD1 as a possible D gene (7 bases). The V end was cut by 6 bases, the J end by 3 bases, with 12 bases between. The CDR3 runs 13 residues. CDR1 and CDR2 from the germline V gene are SGHDN and FVKESK. CDR3 amino acids: CASSRRGVYEQYF. Here the CDR3 DNA reads TGTGCCAGCAGTCGCAGGGGGGTCTACGAGCAGTACTTC.

The chain links TRBV7-2 to TRBJ2-3, with 13 bases fitting TRBD2. The germline CDR1 and CDR2 sequences are SGHTA and FQGNSA. J gave up 4 bases and V 6 bases, and 7 bases lay outside the gene matches. The CDR3 has 16 amino acids. The CDR3 reads CASSLTSGRAPDTQYF. The CDR3 bases are TGTGCCAGCAGTTTAACTAGCGGGAGGGCCCCAGATACGCAGTATTTT.

This clone was counted many times. The rearrangement links TRBV14 to TRBJ2-1; D not resolved. CDR1 is SGHDN, CDR2 FVKESK, per germline. The CDR3 totals 11 residues. Trimming removed 4 bases from V and 5 bases from J, with 3 bases in between. The CDR3 spells CASSPNNEQFF. CDR3 DNA sequence: TGTGCCAGCAGCCCGAACAATGAGCAGTTCTTC. The full variable domain, completed using reference TRBV14 and TRBJ2-1, is EAGVTQFPSHSVIEKGQTVTLRCDPISGHDNLYWYRRVMGKEIKFLLHFVKESKQDESGMPNNRFLAERTGGTYSTLKVQPAELEDSGVYFCASSPNNEQFFGPGTRLTVL.

Concerning this clone: An end of the junction does not agree with germline; a read error may underlie this. The genes are TRBV7-7 and TRBJ2-5; a weak D match, TRBD2 (7 bases). CDR3 length: 16 residues. Germline lookup yields CDR1 SSHAT and CDR2 FNYEAQ (reference sequence). In nucleotides, the CDR3 is TGTGCTAGCAGCTTAGGGAGAGGGGGGGCGTCAGAGACCCAGTACTTC. The encoded protein is CASSLGRGGASETQYF.

CDR3 sequence reads: CASRRVPNLNTEAFF. The CDR3 nucleotides read TGCGCCAGCAGGAGGGTTCCAAATTTGAACACTGAAGCTTTCTTT. V gene TRBV5-1 combines with J gene TRBJ1-1; no clear D. V shed 5 bases and J shed 0 bases, with 14 bases lying between them. This CDR3 spans 15 amino acids. Germline V CDR1 and CDR2: SGHRS, YFSETQ. Combining the CDR3 with reference TRBV5-1 and TRBJ1-1 gives the whole variable domain KAGVTQTPRYLIKTRGQQVTLSCSPISGHRSVSWYQQTPGQGLQFLFEYFSETQRNKGNFPGRFSGRQFSNSRSEMNVSTLELGDSALYLCASRRVPNLNTEAFFGQGTRLTVV.

V is TRBV28 and J is TRBJ1-5; D not certain. The CDR3 runs to 12 residues. V was trimmed by 6 bases and J by 10 bases, leaving 13 bases between them. The V gene's germline CDR1 is MDHEN and CDR2 SYDVKM. The CDR3 DNA reads as TGTGCCAGCAGGCTGGTTGCTAACCCCCAGCATTTT. It yields the protein CASRLVANPQHF.

The rearrangement joins TRBV9 to TRBJ2-7, with no clear D. The CDR3 is 14 residues long. CDR1 is SGDLS, CDR2 YYNGEE, per germline. The V and J ends lost 2 bases and 1 base respectively, with 10 bases between them. CDR3 loop: CASSVDSKSYEQYF. The DNA of the CDR3 is TGTGCCAGCAGCGTGGATAGCAAGTCCTACGAGCAGTACTTC.

Turning to this clone: One end of the junction fails to match germline, which may point to a read error. The chain recombines TRBV7-2 with TRBJ2-3; D is possibly TRBD1 or TRBD2 (5 bases each). CDR3 size: 16 residues. From germline, CDR1 is SGHTA and CDR2 FQGNSA. CDR3 residues: CASSPPRGPLTNTQYF. CDR3 bases: TGTGCCAGCAGTCCCCCCCGGGGCCCCCTCACAAATACGCAGTATTTT. Complete variable domain (other parts from reference TRBV7-2 and TRBJ2-3): GAGVSQSPSNKVTEKGKDVELRCDPISGHTALYWYRQSLGQGLEFLIYFQGNSAPDKSGLPSDRFSAERTGGSVSTLTIQRTQQEDSAVYLCASSPPRGPLTNTQYFGPGTRLTVL.